This record looks at one TCR beta chain sequence and its context. Patients of the Seattle cohort, enrolled during active infection, were followed longitudinally. The data belong to a study of blood T cell repertoires in COVID-19. Study-level background: Some COVID-19 samples were acute and others convalescent; all came from the United States, Italy and Spain. The cDNA or gDNA used as material had been derived from T cells, B-cell-depleted T cells, or PBMCs.

The CDR3 length is 13 residues. The germline V gene encodes CDR1 SGHAT and CDR2 FQNNGV. V was trimmed by 8 bases and J by 7 bases, leaving 17 bases between them. Methods used by the authors: Amplification from reference gene primers served as the basis for estimated nucleated cell counts. Produced via immunoSEQ multiplex PCR; TCRdb's table is partial and in-frame only. V and J calls plus clone size are reproduced from that table; the DNA served to infer D and trimming. The sample consists of more than 300,000 clones, more than 75% of them appearing once. The genes are TRBV11-2 and TRBJ1-1; possibly TRBD1 for D (6 bases). Sample: peripheral blood. The receptor was isolated from a woman aged 45 to 65 with COVID-19, enrolled during active disease. The CDR3, as DNA: TGTGCCAGCCAAAACAAACCGACAGGTGAAGCTTTCTTT. Amino acid sequence: CASQNKPTGEAFF.